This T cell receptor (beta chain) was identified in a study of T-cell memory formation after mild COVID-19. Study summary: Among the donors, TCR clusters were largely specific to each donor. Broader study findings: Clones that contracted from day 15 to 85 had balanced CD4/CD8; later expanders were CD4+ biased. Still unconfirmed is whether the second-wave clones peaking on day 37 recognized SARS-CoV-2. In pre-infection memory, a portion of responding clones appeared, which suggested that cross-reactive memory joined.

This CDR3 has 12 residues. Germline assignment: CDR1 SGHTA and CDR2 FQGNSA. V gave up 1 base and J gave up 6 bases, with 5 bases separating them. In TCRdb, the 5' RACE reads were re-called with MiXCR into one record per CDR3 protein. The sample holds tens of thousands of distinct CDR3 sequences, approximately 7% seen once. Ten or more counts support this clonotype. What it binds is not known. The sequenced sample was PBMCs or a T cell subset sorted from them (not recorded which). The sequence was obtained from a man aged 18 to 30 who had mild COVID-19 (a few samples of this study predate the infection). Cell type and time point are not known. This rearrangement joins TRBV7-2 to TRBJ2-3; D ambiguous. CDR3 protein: CASSLGRDTQYF. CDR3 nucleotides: TGTGCCAGCAGCTTAGGGCGGGATACGCAGTATTTT.